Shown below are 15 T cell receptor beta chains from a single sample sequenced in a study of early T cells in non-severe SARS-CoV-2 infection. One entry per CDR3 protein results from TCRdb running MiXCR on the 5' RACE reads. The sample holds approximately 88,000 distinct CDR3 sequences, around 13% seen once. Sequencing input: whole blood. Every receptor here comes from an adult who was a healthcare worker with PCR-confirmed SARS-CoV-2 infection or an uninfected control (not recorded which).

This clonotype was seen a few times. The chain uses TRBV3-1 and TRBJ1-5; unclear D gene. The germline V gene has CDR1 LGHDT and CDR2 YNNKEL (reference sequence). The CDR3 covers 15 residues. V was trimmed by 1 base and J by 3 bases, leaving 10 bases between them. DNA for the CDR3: TGTGCCAGCAGCCAAGGGTTCCAGGACAATCAGCCCCAGCATTTT. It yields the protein CASSQGFQDNQPQHF. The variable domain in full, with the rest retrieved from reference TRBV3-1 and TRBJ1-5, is DTAVSQTPKYLVTQMGNDKSIKCEQNLGHDTMYWYKQDSKKFLKIMFSYNNKELIINETVPNRFSPKSPDKAHLNLHINSLELGDSAVYFCASSQGFQDNQPQHFGDGTRLSIL.

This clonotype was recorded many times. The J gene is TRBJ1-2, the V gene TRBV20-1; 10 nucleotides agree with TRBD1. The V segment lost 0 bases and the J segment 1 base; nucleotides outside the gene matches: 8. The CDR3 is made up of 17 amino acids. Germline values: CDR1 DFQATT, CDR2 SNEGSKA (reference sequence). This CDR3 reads CSAREVGDRGFNYGYTF. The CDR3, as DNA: TGCAGTGCTAGAGAAGTCGGGGACAGGGGCTTTAACTATGGCTACACCTTC.

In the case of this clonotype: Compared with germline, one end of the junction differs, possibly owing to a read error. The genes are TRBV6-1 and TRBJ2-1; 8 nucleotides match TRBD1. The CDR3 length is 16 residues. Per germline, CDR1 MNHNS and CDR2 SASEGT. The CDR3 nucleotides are TGTACCAGCAGTGAAACCCCGACAGGGGTTGAGGGCGAGCAGTTCTTC. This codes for CTSSETPTGVEGEQFF.

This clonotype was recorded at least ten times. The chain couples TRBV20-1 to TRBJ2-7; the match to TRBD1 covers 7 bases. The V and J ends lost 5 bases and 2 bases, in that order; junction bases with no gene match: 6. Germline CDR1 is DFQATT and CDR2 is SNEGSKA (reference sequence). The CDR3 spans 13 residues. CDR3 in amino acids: CSAHRDRTYEQYF. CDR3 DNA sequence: TGCAGTGCTCACCGGGACAGAACCTACGAGCAGTACTTC.

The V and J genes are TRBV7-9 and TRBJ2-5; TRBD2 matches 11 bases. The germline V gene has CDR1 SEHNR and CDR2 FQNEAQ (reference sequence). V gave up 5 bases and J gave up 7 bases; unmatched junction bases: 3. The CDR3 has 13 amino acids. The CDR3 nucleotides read TGTGCCAGCAGCCCCGGACTAGCGGGGACCCAGTACTTC. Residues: CASSPGLAGTQYF.

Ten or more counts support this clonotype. CDR3 coding DNA: TGTGCCAGCAGCCTAGCGGGTGCCTCCTACGAGCAGTACTTC. Residues: CASSLAGASYEQYF. J is TRBJ2-7 and V is TRBV12-3 or TRBV12-4; 8 bases map to TRBD2. CDR3 length: 14 amino acids. V dropped 6 bases and J dropped 0; count of bases not matched to a gene: 4.

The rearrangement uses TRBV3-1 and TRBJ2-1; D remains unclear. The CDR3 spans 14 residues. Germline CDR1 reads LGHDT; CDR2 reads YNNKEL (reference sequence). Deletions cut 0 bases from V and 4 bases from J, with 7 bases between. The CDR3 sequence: CASSQEGLYNEQFF. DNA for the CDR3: TGTGCCAGCAGCCAAGAAGGCCTTTACAATGAGCAGTTCTTC.

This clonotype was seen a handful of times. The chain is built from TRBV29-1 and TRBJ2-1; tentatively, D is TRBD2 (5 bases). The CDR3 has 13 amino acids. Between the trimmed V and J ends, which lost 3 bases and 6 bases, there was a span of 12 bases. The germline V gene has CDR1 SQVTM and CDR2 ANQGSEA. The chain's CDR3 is CSVDRGRLNEQFF. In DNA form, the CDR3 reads TGCAGCGTTGATCGCGGGCGGCTCAATGAGCAGTTCTTC.

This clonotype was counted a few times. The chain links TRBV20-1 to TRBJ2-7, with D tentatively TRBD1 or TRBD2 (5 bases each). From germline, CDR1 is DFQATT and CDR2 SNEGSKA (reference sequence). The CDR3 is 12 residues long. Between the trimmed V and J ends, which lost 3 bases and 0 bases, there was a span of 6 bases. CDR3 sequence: CSASGASYEQYF. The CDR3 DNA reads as TGCAGTGCTAGCGGGGCCTCCTACGAGCAGTACTTC.

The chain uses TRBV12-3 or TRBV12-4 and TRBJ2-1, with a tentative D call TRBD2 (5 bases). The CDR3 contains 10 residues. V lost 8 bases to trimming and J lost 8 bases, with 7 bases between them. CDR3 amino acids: CASEGDEQFF. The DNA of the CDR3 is TGTGCCAGCGAGGGTGATGAGCAGTTCTTC.

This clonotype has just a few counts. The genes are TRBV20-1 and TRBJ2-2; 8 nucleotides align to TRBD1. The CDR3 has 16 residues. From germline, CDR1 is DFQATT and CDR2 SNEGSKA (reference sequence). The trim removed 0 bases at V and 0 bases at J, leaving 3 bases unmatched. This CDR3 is CSARDEDRANTGELFF. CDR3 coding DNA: TGCAGTGCTAGAGATGAGGACAGGGCGAACACCGGGGAGCTGTTTTTT.

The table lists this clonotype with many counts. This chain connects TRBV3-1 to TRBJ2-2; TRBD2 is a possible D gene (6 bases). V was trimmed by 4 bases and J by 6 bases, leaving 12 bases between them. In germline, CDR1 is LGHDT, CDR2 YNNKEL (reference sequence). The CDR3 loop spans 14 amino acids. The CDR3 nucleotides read TGTGCCAGCAGCCCGCTAGCGTTGGCCGGGGAGCTGTTTTTT. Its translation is CASSPLALAGELFF.

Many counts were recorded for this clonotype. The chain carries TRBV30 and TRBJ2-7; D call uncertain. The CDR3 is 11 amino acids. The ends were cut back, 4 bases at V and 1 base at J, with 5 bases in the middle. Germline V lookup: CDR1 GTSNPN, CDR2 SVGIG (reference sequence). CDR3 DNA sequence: TGTGCCTGGACGATGTCCTACGAGCAGTACTTC. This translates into CAWTMSYEQYF.

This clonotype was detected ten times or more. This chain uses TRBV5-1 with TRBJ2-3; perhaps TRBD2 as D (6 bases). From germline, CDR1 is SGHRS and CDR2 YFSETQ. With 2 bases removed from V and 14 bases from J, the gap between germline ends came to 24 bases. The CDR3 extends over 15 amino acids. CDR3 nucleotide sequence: TGCGCCAGCAGCTTCCTAAGCTACGGGGCTAGCGAGGGGTATTTT. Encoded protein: CASSFLSYGASEGYF.

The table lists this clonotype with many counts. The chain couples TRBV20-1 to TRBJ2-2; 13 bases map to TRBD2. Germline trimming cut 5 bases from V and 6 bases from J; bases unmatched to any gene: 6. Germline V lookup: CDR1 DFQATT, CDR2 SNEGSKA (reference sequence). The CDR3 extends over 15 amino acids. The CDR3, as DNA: TGCAGTGCTTGGACTAGCGGGGGATACGCCGGGGAGCTGTTTTTT. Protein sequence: CSAWTSGGYAGELFF.